Shown below are 17 T cell receptor beta chains from a single sample sequenced in a study of blood T cell repertoires in COVID-19. Libraries were prepared by immunoSEQ multiplex PCR; TCRdb keeps only in-frame clonotypes and omits some of them. The table has roughly 240,000 clones, approximately 85% seen once. The sequencing input was PBMCs or T cells enriched from blood (not recorded which). Source of these receptors: a woman in her fifties or sixties who had recovered from COVID-19.

The chain carries TRBV2 and TRBJ2-3; 8 nucleotides agree with TRBD2. CDR1 and CDR2 (germline): SNHLY, FYNNEI. This CDR3 contains 15 residues. J lost 4 bases, V lost 2 bases, and 5 bases had no gene match. The CDR3 sequence: CASSESGLGPDTQYF. In DNA form, the CDR3 reads TGTGCCAGCAGTGAATCGGGACTAGGGCCAGATACGCAGTATTTT. Full variable domain (outside the CDR3, taken from reference TRBV2 and TRBJ2-3): EPEVTQTPSHQVTQMGQEVILRCVPISNHLYFYWYRQILGQKVEFLVSFYNNEISEKSEIFDDQFSVERPDGSNFTLKIRSTKLEDSAMYFCASSESGLGPDTQYFGPGTRLTVL.

The chain combines TRBV7-3 with TRBJ1-2; D is uncertain. Germline V gene data show CDR1 as SGHTA and CDR2 as FQGTGA. The CDR3 consists of 14 residues. V dropped 4 bases and J dropped 3 bases, with 12 bases sitting between them. The CDR3 loop reads CASSSLGSDYGYTF. CDR3 nucleotides: TGTGCCAGCAGCTCCTTGGGGAGCGACTATGGCTACACCTTC.

J is TRBJ1-1 and V is TRBV30; D is ambiguous. Trimming removed 4 bases at V and 2 bases at J, with 14 bases between. The length of the CDR3 is 14 residues. CDR1 and CDR2 from the germline V gene are GTSNPN and SVGIG (reference sequence). The CDR3 region has the DNA TGTGCCTGGAACACCGAATTAGCTAACACTGAAGCTTTCTTT. Translation: CAWNTELANTEAFF.

The chain has TRBV15 and TRBJ1-5, with D unclear. V lost 0 bases to trimming and J lost 9 bases, with 12 bases between them. CDR1 LNHNV and CDR2 YYDKDF come from the germline V gene (reference sequence). The length of the CDR3 is 14 residues. The chain's CDR3 is CATSREQSGWPQHF. CDR3 sequence (DNA): TGTGCCACCAGCAGAGAACAGTCGGGGTGGCCCCAGCATTTT.

The table lists this clone with a few counts. This chain connects TRBV24-1 to TRBJ1-5; tentatively, D is TRBD1 (5 bases). The germline V and J ends were trimmed by 5 bases and 4 bases, with 11 bases remaining between them. Germline CDR1 reads KGHDR; CDR2 reads SFDVKD. This CDR3 is built from 14 residues. The CDR3 sequence is CATSGQGVNQPQHF. Here the CDR3 DNA reads TGTGCCACCAGTGGTCAGGGCGTGAATCAGCCCCAGCATTTT.

The chain carries TRBV3-1 (or the pseudogene TRBV3-2) and TRBJ1-1; D is perhaps TRBD1 (6 bases). Deletions cut 4 bases from V and 3 bases from J, with 9 bases between. Germline loops: CDR1 LGHDT, CDR2 YNNKEL (reference sequence). The CDR3 length is 13 residues. CDR3 in DNA: TGTGCCAGCAGCCCCCCAGGGGACACTGAAGCTTTCTTT. Its translation: CASSPPGDTEAFF.

This rearrangement joins TRBV7-8 to TRBJ1-2, with TRBD1 matching over 9 bases. The CDR3 spans 14 residues. V lost 6 bases and J lost 4; bases outside the gene matches: 6. Germline V lookup: CDR1 SGHVS, CDR2 FQNEAQ. CDR3 loop: CASSGTGNSYGYTF. CDR3 coding DNA: TGTGCCAGCAGTGGGACAGGGAATTCCTATGGCTACACCTTC.

This clone was counted between two and nine times. The genes are TRBV7-2 and TRBJ1-5; D perhaps matches TRBD1 (5 bases). The germline V gene has CDR1 SGHTA and CDR2 FQGNSA. V gave up 5 bases and J gave up 2 bases, with 13 bases separating them. The CDR3 has 15 amino acids. The CDR3 DNA follows: TGTGCCAGCAGCCCCAGCTGGGGGGGCAATCAGCCCCAGCATTTT. Its protein is CASSPSWGGNQPQHF.

This clone came up a few times. V gene TRBV11-2 combines with J gene TRBJ1-2; tentative D call: TRBD1 (6 bases). There are 19 residues in the CDR3. Germline V gives CDR1 SGHAT, CDR2 FQNNGV. Trimming left V 7 bases short and J 0 bases short, with 27 bases between. CDR3 sequence: CASNQIKRGGRAANYGYTF. CDR3 DNA: TGTGCCAGCAACCAGATTAAGCGGGGGGGCAGGGCCGCTAACTATGGCTACACCTTC.

V gene TRBV28 combines with J gene TRBJ2-1, with D possibly matching TRBD1 (7 bases). Trimming cost V 2 bases and J 2 bases, with 19 bases left between them. The CDR3 has 18 amino acids. Per germline, CDR1 MDHEN and CDR2 SYDVKM. This chain's CDR3 is CASSLKRGRGRTYNEQFF. In nucleotides, the CDR3 is TGTGCCAGCAGTTTAAAGAGGGGGCGGGGAAGGACCTACAATGAGCAGTTCTTC.

The genes are TRBV28 and TRBJ2-1; the match to TRBD2 covers 9 bases. Germline CDR1 is MDHEN and CDR2 is SYDVKM. This CDR3 spans 18 amino acids. After removal of 2 bases from V and 4 bases from J, the junction contained 12 bases not matched to a gene. The CDR3 bases are TGTGCCAGCAGTTTAAGTCGCGGGGGGGCGGGAGCATACAATGAGCAGTTCTTC. This encodes CASSLSRGGAGAYNEQFF.

This chain connects TRBV5-6 to TRBJ1-2; D is undetermined. CDR1 is SGHDT and CDR2 is YYEEEE in the germline V gene. Trimming left V 7 bases short and J 7 bases short, with 23 bases between. This CDR3 contains 15 residues. CDR3 amino acids: CASDHRLDPLGGYTF. The CDR3 DNA sequence: TGTGCCAGCGACCACAGATTAGATCCTCTGGGTGGCTACACCTTC. Using reference TRBV5-6 and TRBJ1-2 for the parts outside the CDR3, the full variable domain is DAGVTQSPTHLIKTRGQQVTLRCSPKSGHDTVSWYQQALGQGPQFIFQYYEEEERQRGNFPDRFSGHQFPNYSSELNVNALLLGDSALYLCASDHRLDPLGGYTFGSGTRLTVV.

V gene TRBV7-3 combines with J gene TRBJ1-3; possibly TRBD1 for D (6 bases). From germline, CDR1 is SGHTA and CDR2 FQGTGA. CDR3 size: 15 residues. The V gene lost 4 bases and the J gene lost 2 bases, with 12 bases spanning the gap. This chain's CDR3 is CASSSPGHPGNTIYF. The CDR3 DNA reads as TGTGCCAGCAGCTCGCCGGGACACCCTGGAAACACCATATATTTT.

The chain carries TRBV6-5 and TRBJ1-2; the match to TRBD1 covers 7 bases. The CDR3 has 14 residues. Germline trimming cut 7 bases from V and 0 bases from J; bases unmatched to any gene: 5. In germline, CDR1 is MNHEY, CDR2 SVGAGI. This CDR3 reads CASIKGAANYGYTF. DNA for the CDR3: TGTGCCAGCATCAAGGGGGCGGCTAACTATGGCTACACCTTC.

The rearrangement joins TRBV5-5 to TRBJ2-2, with 9 positions matching TRBD2. CDR1 SGHKS and CDR2 YYEKEE come from the germline V gene (reference sequence). The J segment lost 1 base and the V segment lost 3 bases, leaving 10 bases of the junction unmatched. The CDR3 runs to 18 residues. CDR3: CASSYKPQAGGNTGELFF. The CDR3 nucleotides read TGTGCCAGCAGCTACAAACCCCAAGCGGGAGGGAACACCGGGGAGCTGTTTTTT.

This chain joins TRBV7-2 and TRBJ1-4; TRBD1 matches at 9 bases. V shed 1 base, J shed 8 bases, and the junction held 17 bases outside the gene matches. CDR3 size: 19 residues. CDR1 and CDR2 (germline): SGHTA, FQGNSA. CDR3 DNA: TGTGCCAGCAGCTTAGGTATACGCCAAACCGGGACAGGGAAAGAAAAACTGTTTTTT. It encodes CASSLGIRQTGTGKEKLFF.

The J gene is TRBJ1-6, the V gene TRBV7-2; D possibly corresponds to TRBD1 (5 bases). Germline CDR1 SGHTA, CDR2 FQGNSA. CDR3 length: 13 amino acids. Trimming removed 0 bases from V and 8 bases from J, with 5 bases in between. The CDR3 DNA reads as TGTGCCAGCAGCTTAGCCAGGGATTCACCCCTCCACTTT. Translating gives CASSLARDSPLHF. The variable domain in full, with the rest retrieved from reference TRBV7-2 and TRBJ1-6, is GAGVSQSPSNKVTEKGKDVELRCDPISGHTALYWYRQSLGQGLEFLIYFQGNSAPDKSGLPSDRFSAERTGGSVSTLTIQRTQQEDSAVYLCASSLARDSPLHFGNGTRLTVT.